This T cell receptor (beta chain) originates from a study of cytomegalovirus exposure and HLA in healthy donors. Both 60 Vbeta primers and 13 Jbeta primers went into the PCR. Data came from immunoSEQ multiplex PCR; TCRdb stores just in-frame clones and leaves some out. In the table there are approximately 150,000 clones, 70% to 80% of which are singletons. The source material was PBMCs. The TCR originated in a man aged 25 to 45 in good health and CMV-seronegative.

CDR3 DNA sequence: TGTGCCAGCAGCCCCCATCTCCCTCAGAACTCTGGAAACACCATATATTTT. It translates to CASSPHLPQNSGNTIYF. The chain couples TRBV7-9 to TRBJ1-3, with no clear D. V was cut by 5 bases and J by 0 bases, with 17 bases left in between. The CDR3 contains 17 residues. Germline values: CDR1 SEHNR, CDR2 FQNEAQ (reference sequence).